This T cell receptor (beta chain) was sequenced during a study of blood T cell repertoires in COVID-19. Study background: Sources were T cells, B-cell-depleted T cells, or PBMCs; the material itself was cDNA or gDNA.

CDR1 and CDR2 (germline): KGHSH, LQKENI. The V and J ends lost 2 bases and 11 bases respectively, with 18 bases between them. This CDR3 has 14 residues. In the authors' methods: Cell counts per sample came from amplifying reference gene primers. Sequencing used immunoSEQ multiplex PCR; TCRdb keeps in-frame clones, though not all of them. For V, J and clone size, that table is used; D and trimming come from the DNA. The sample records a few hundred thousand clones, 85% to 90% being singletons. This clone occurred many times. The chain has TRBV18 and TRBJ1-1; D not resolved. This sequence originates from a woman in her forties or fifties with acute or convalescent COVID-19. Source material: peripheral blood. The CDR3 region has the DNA TGTGCCAGCTCACCAGAGACAACAAGTCGAGGGGCTTTCTTT. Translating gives CASSPETTSRGAFF.